Listed below are T cell receptor beta chains from one sample, sequenced in a study of regulatory T cells in long-lasting Graves disease. TCRdb reprocessed the multiplex PCR reads via MiXCR and lists one record per CDR3 protein. This sample has some 250,000 distinct CDR3 sequences; roughly 18% occur once, and the top ten carry around 20%. Specimen: peripheral blood mononuclear cells (PBMCs), collected at new diagnosis, from a patient treated with antithyroid drugs. These receptors were collected from a female donor with Graves disease. Both conserved end residues are part of each CDR3. The D gene is left open where the match is weak. Size is stated for part of the rows, as once, few or many counts, or as a class when the clone is expanded.

D	V	size	J	CDR3	DNA
TRBD2	TRBV11-2	many	TRBJ2-3	CASSLALAGADTQYF	TGTGCCAGCAGCTTAGCCCTAGCGGGGGCAGATACGCAGTATTTT
.	TRBV19	many	TRBJ2-1	CASRLSGTSDEQFF	TGTGCCAGTAGATTATCCGGGACCTCAGATGAGCAGTTCTTC
TRBD2	TRBV11-2	.	TRBJ2-1	CASSRLGTTSNEQFF	TGTGCCAGCAGCCGCCTCGGGACTACGAGCAATGAGCAGTTCTTC
TRBD2	TRBV27	.	TRBJ2-3	CASSPFGRAFSDTQYF	TGTGCCAGCAGCCCCTTCGGGAGGGCCTTCTCGGATACGCAGTATTTT
TRBD1	TRBV6-1	.	TRBJ2-7	CASSPQTGAFYEQYF	TGTGCCAGCAGCCCCCAGACAGGGGCCTTCTACGAGCAGTACTTC
TRBD1	TRBV20-1	many	TRBJ1-2	CSARDDRGNGYTF	TGCAGTGCTAGAGATGACAGGGGGAATGGCTACACCTTC
.	TRBV19	many	TRBJ1-5	CASRPDRYSNQPQHF	TGTGCCAGTAGGCCGGACAGATATAGCAATCAGCCCCAGCATTTT
TRBD2	TRBV6-1	many	TRBJ2-1	CASSQRLAGGYNEQFF	TGTGCCAGCAGTCAGAGACTAGCGGGAGGGTACAATGAGCAGTTCTTC
TRBD1	TRBV11-2	.	TRBJ1-1	CASSPWTGRPEAFF	TGTGCCAGCAGCCCCTGGACAGGGAGGCCTGAAGCTTTCTTT
.	TRBV7-3	few	TRBJ2-1	CASSLADSGVGNEQFF	TGTGCCAGCAGCCTGGCCGACTCGGGGGTAGGAAATGAGCAGTTCTTC
TRBD2	TRBV6-5	many	TRBJ2-1	CASSSQTSGTYNEQFF	TGTGCCAGCAGTTCACAAACTAGCGGAACCTACAATGAGCAGTTCTTC
.	TRBV2	many	TRBJ1-1	CASSPDKIPPGF	TGTGCCAGCAGCCCCGACAAAATTCCGCCTGGCTTT